The T cell receptor (beta chain) described here comes from a study of blood T cell repertoires in COVID-19. V lost 6 bases, J lost 3 bases, and 7 bases stayed unmatched. Germline V gene sequence: CDR1 MDHEN, CDR2 SYDVKM. This CDR3 comprises 16 residues. Generated by immunoSEQ multiplex PCR, the TCRdb table keeps only in-frame clones and is missing some. Counted here are about 230,000 clones, 65% to 90% occurring once; the ten biggest clones make up 15%. This TCR was recovered from a young man who had recovered from COVID-19. V is TRBV28 and J is TRBJ2-7; 14 bases agree with TRBD2. The sample taken for sequencing was PBMCs or T cells enriched from blood (not recorded which). The chain's CDR3 is CASRPIGTSGSYEQYF. The DNA of the CDR3 is TGTGCCAGCAGACCTATCGGGACTAGCGGGAGCTACGAGCAGTACTTC.